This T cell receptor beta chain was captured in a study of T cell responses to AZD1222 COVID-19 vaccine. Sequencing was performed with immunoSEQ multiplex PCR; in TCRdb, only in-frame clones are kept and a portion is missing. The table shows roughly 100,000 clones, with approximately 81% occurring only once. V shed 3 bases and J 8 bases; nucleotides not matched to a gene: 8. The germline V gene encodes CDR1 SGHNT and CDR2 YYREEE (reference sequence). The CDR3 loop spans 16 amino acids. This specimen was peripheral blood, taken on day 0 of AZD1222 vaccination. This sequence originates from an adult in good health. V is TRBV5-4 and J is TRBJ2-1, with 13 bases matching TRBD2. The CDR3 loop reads CASSSVLAGGRDEQFF. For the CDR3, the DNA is TGTGCCAGCAGCTCCGTACTAGCGGGGGGGCGAGATGAGCAGTTCTTC.